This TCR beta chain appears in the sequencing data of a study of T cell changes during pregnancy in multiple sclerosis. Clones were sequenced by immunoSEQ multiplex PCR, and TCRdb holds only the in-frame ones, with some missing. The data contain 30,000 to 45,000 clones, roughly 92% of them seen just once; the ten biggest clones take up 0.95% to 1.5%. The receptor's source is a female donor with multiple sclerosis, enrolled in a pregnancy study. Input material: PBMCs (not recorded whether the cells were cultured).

The DNA for the CDR3 is TGTGCCAGCAGCTTAGATGGACAGGGGGCGGGAGCTTTCTTT. The encoded protein is CASSLDGQGAGAFF. This chain uses TRBV7-9 with TRBJ1-1; 11 nucleotides agree with TRBD1. With V trimmed by 1 base and J by 10 bases, 5 bases remained unmatched. This CDR3 has 14 amino acids. The germline V gene has CDR1 SEHNR and CDR2 FQNEAQ (reference sequence).